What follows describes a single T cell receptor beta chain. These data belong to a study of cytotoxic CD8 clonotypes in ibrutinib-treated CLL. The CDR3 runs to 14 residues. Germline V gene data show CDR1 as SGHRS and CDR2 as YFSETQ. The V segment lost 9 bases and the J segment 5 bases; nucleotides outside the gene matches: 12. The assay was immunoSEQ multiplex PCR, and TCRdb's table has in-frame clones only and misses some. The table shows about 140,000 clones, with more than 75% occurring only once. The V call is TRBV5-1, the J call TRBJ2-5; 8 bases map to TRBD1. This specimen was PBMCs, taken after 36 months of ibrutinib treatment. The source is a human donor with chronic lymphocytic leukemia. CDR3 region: CATRRTGRRETQYF. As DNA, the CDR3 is TGCGCCACCAGAAGGACAGGGCGTCGGGAGACCCAGTACTTC.